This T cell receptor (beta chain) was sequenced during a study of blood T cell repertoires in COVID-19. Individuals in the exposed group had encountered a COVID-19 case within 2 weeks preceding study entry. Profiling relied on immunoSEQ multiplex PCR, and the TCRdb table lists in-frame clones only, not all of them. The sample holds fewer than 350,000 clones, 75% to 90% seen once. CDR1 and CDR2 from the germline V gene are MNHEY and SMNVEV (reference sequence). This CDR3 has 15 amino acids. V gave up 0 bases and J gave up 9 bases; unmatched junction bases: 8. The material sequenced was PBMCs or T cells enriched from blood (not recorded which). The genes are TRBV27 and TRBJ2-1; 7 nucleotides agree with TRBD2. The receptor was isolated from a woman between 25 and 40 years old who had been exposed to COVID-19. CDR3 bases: TGTGCCAGCAGTTTATCAAGCGGGATATCGCTTGAGCAGTTCTTC. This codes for CASSLSSGISLEQFF.